This TCR beta chain was documented in a study of blood T cells in healthy people across ages. Study summary: Template switching caught about one barcoded beta molecule for each two T cells.

The authors ran a second PCR of about 6 to 11 cycles using a sample-barcoded 5' primer and a J-beta primer mix. The study obtained at least 3 million CDR3-containing paired-end reads from every sample. TCRdb processed the 5' RACE reads anew with MiXCR; each CDR3 protein has one entry. The sample yields nearly 1 million distinct CDR3 sequences, 51% seen once. Whole-study results and caveats: Reliance upon unsorted PBMCs precluded definitive naive versus antigen-experienced comparison.

Comments on this clonotype: What it binds is not known.

CDR3 length equals 16 residues. The germline V gene encodes CDR1 SGHRS and CDR2 YFSETQ. The V end was cut by 0 bases, the J end by 1 base, with 12 bases between. Sequencing was carried out using blood. This receptor was identified in a woman in her sixties or seventies in good health. The chain has TRBV5-1 and TRBJ2-3; D may correspond to TRBD1 or TRBD2 (5 bases each). CDR3: CASSLAGDPRTDTQYF. CDR3 nucleotides: TGCGCCAGCAGCTTGGCCGGGGACCCCCGCACAGATACGCAGTATTTT.